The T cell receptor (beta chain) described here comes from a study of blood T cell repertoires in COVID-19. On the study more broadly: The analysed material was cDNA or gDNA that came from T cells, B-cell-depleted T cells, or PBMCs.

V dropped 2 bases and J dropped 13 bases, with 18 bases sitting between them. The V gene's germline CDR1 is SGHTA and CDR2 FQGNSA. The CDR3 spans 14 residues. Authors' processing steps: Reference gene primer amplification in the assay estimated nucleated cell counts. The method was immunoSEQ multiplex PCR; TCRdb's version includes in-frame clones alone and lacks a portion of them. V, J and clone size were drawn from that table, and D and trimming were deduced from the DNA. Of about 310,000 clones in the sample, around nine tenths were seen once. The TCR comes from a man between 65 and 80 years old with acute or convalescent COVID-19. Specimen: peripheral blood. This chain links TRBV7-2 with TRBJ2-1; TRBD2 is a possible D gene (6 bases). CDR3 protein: CASSLYPGELPQFF. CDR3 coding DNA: TGTGCCAGCAGCTTATATCCGGGAGAGCTTCCCCAGTTCTTC.